The entry below gives a single TCR beta chain sequence along with its context. The antigen this receptor binds is unknown. No much larger clone is present one base from it, and per-base qualities are unavailable. A case-control design nested within a healthcare worker cohort in London, UK, was used, with weekly nasopharyngeal swab PCR tests and blood sampling performed. Healthcare workers were enrolled in the week of the UK lockdown, from 23 to 31 March 2020, and were followed every week for up to 16 weeks. The record originates from a study of early T cells in non-severe SARS-CoV-2 infection (dated by TCRdb to 2020 to 2022). With regard to the full study: Bulk RNA from unsorted whole blood was used for TCR sequencing, so alpha and beta chains could not be paired.

Library generation was performed with 5' RACE. The instrument was a NextSeq 500. Unique molecular identifiers were attached to individual cDNA molecules in the TCR library protocol so that sequencing error and PCR bias could be corrected. TCR alpha and beta chains were both sequenced, and the abundances of alpha and beta sequences in each sample were closely correlated with each other. From the authors' description of their analysis: Decombinator V4 was used to perform V gene, J gene and CDR3 annotation of TCR sequences. Expanded TCRs were defined as changing significantly between any two time points under a Poisson model with p below 0.0001. Abundances of TCRs were expressed as counts per million after normalisation to the total number of TCRs sequenced in each sample. MAIT TCRs were defined by TRAV1-2 paired with TRAJ12, TRAJ20 or TRAJ33, and iNKT TCRs by TRAV10 paired with TRAJ18. VDJdb, accessed 1 November 2021, was searched for CMV, EBV and SARS-CoV-2 annotated TCRs, with TCRs annotated for multiple antigens excluded. TCRdb reworked the public reads: Q25 trimming with fastp, MiXCR clone assembly, productive beta chains retained. Every distinct CDR3 protein forms one entry, paired with its most common genes and DNA. The V and J calls here are based on TCRdb, not the publication. The sample table records fewer than 120,000 distinct CDR3 sequences; around 13% of these occur just once. The top ten clonotypes cover 3% to 4.5% of the sample.

From a lookup of the germline V gene, CDR1 and CDR2 are SGHNT and YENEEA. The CDR3 sequence holds 15 residues, the cysteine and phenylalanine included. Of the read, only the CDR3 DNA is kept; its 45 bases are in frame from base 1. V loses 0 bases at its end and J loses 8 bases; junction bases beyond the gene matches: 6. Results and caveats for the whole study, not just this receptor: VDJdb matching was skewed toward anti-spike CD8 responses and likely underestimated virus-specific expansions, missing private and CD4 specificities.

This specimen consisted of whole blood, obtained at baseline. Recombination joined TRBV11-3 with TRBJ2-1, with 8 middle bases fitting TRBD1. The receptor's source is an adult who was a healthcare worker with PCR-confirmed SARS-CoV-2 infection or an uninfected control (not recorded which). The CDR3: CASSLDSQGADEQFF. At the DNA level, the sequence is TGTGCCAGCAGCTTAGATAGTCAGGGGGCGGATGAGCAGTTCTTC. The CDR3, completed at both ends by the reference TRBV11-3 and TRBJ2-1 genes, gives the full variable domain EAGVVQSPRYKIIEKKQPVAFWCNPISGHNTLYWYLQNLGQGPELLIRYENEEAVDDSQLPKDRFSAERLKGVDSTLKIQPAELGDSAVYLCASSLDSQGADEQFFGPGTRLTVL.